The clone carrying this T cell receptor (beta chain) occurred a few times. Its antigen is unidentified. RNA transcripts provided the template for amplifying TCR beta CDR3 regions. Amplification began with first-round RT-PCR using HTBI primers, then second-round multiplex PCR was performed. TCRdb used MiXCR to reprocess the multiplex PCR reads, holding one entry per CDR3 protein. The data show roughly 380,000 distinct CDR3 sequences, 15% seen once. This sample is drawn from a study of Graves' ophthalmopathy and Graves' hyperthyroidism. About the research overall: Untreated patients at initial diagnosis provided peripheral blood.

Study outcomes and limitations: As the model predicted ophthalmopathy progression, it achieved a sensitivity of around 71% and a specificity of 72.22%. Stable hyperthyroidism and ophthalmopathy were told apart by a 13-signature model, which achieved roughly 89% sensitivity and around 77% specificity.

The ends lost 4 bases at V and 5 bases at J; junction bases unmatched: 11. CDR3 length equals 16 residues. Looked up from germline, CDR1 is SGDLS and CDR2 is YYNGEE. This TCR was sampled from a woman between 18 and 30 years old with stable Graves' hyperthyroidism. The V call is TRBV9, the J call TRBJ2-2, with 7 bases identical to TRBD1. The sample consisted of peripheral blood. The CDR3 DNA reads as TGTGCCAGCAGCCCTTTGACAGGGATGAGAACCGGGGAGCTGTTTTTT. Translating gives CASSPLTGMRTGELFF.